This T cell receptor (beta chain) comes out of a study of blood T cell repertoires in COVID-19. Study in general: From the United States, Italy and Spain came samples of acute and convalescent COVID-19. T cells, B-cell-depleted T cells, or PBMCs supplied cDNA or gDNA.

Germline loops: CDR1 MNHEY, CDR2 SMNVEV (reference sequence). The CDR3 is 14 amino acids. V lost 7 bases and J lost 7; bases outside the gene matches: 5. Libraries were prepared by immunoSEQ multiplex PCR; TCRdb keeps only in-frame clonotypes and omits some of them. The repertoire has around 30,000 clones, approximately 77% of them found once; the top ten carry approximately 16%. The chain combines TRBV27 with TRBJ2-1; 12 nucleotides agree with TRBD2. The sequence was obtained from a human donor in a cohort sampled during active COVID-19. Material: peripheral blood. The CDR3: CASTRLAGDNEQFF. In nucleotides, the CDR3 is TGTGCCAGCACCCGACTAGCGGGGGATAATGAGCAGTTCTTC.